These T cell receptor beta chains were read from a single sample in a study of CD8+CD57+ T cells in acquired aplastic anemia. TCRdb reprocessed the reads via MiXCR and lists one record per CDR3 protein. In the table there are nearly 60,000 distinct CDR3 sequences, 55% to 70% of which are singletons. Sequenced input: sorted CD4+, CD8+, or CD8+CD57+ T cells (not recorded which) from PBMCs. These receptors all stem from a human donor with aplastic anemia. Both conserved end residues are part of each CDR3. Fields, in order: D gene, J gene, V gene, clone size, CDR3 protein, CDR3 DNA. A D gene is named only where the DNA matches it firmly. Rows may omit the clone size; those that give it use once, few, many or a size class.

-,TRBJ2-5,TRBV7-2,once,CASLGVETQYF,TGTGCCAGCCTGGGCGTTGAGACCCAGTACTTC
-,TRBJ2-7,TRBV19,-,CASSTWGQTYEQYF,TGTGCCAGTAGTACCTGGGGGCAGACCTACGAGCAGTACTTC
TRBD2,TRBJ2-5,TRBV5-6,-,CASSPPFGWGGKTQYF,TGTGCCAGCAGCCCCCCATTTGGGTGGGGGGGGAAGACCCAGTACTTC
-,TRBJ2-7,TRBV7-2,-,CASTREGYEQYF,TGTGCCAGCACCCGTGAAGGGTACGAGCAGTACTTC
-,TRBJ1-1,TRBV24-1,medium-sized,CATSTVSEGGTEAFF,TGTGCCACCAGTACGGTGAGCGAAGGAGGCACTGAAGCTTTCTTT
-,TRBJ2-7,TRBV2,once,CASGLDEQYF,TGTGCCAGCGGCCTCGACGAGCAGTACTTC
-,TRBJ1-1,TRBV15,-,CATSRGDIGYKAFF,TGTGCCACCAGCAGGGGGGACATCGGGTACAAAGCTTTCTTT
-,TRBJ2-1,TRBV6-2/TRBV6-3,many,CASSPGNEQFF,TGTGCCAGCAGTCCAGGGAATGAGCAGTTCTTC
TRBD1,TRBJ1-2,TRBV4-1,-,CADSQERQGLVGYTF,TGCGCCGACAGCCAGGAAAGACAGGGACTGGTTGGCTACACCTTC
TRBD1,TRBJ1-1,TRBV9,many,CASSATGDTEAFF,TGTGCCAGCAGCGCGACAGGGGACACTGAAGCTTTCTTT
-,TRBJ2-7,TRBV7-9,-,CASSFLYEQYF,TGTGCCAGCAGCTTTTTGTACGAGCAGTACTTC
-,TRBJ1-2,TRBV7-2,-,CASSSSGQFF,TGTGCCAGCAGCTCATCAGGACAATTCTTC
TRBD1,TRBJ2-3,TRBV2,once,CASTEDRTGGTDTQYF,TGTGCCAGCACCGAGGATAGGACAGGGGGCACAGATACGCAGTATTTT
TRBD1,TRBJ1-4,TRBV5-6,-,CASGLGTARHEKPFF,TGTGCCAGCGGCCTCGGGACAGCTCGACATGAAAAACCGTTTTTT
-,TRBJ1-6,TRBV2,-,CASTDRSPLHF,TGTGCCAGCACGGATCGATCACCCCTCCACTTT
-,TRBJ2-7,TRBV7-9,-,CASSFGQTYEQYF,TGTGCCAGCAGCTTTGGGCAGACCTACGAGCAGTACTTC
TRBD1,TRBJ1-2,TRBV24-1,-,CATSIGGNYGYTF,TGTGCCACCAGTATAGGGGGCAACTATGGCTACACCTTC
-,TRBJ1-2,TRBV9,many,CASSVVAAYGYTF,TGTGCCAGCAGCGTAGTGGCAGCCTATGGCTACACCTTC
TRBD2,TRBJ2-7,TRBV15,-,CATSRAWTSGAYEQYF,TGTGCCACCAGCAGAGCGTGGACTAGCGGGGCCTACGAGCAGTACTTC
-,TRBJ1-6,TRBV5-1,-,CASSLEAVASPLHF,TGCGCCAGCAGCTTGGAGGCAGTAGCTTCACCCCTCCACTTT
-,TRBJ2-3,TRBV3-1,-,CASSQGGELITDTQYF,TGTGCCAGCAGCCAAGGGGGGGAGCTCATCACAGATACGCAGTATTTT
-,TRBJ1-1,TRBV14,-,CASSLFVTRGAEAFF,TGTGCCAGCAGCCTATTCGTTACTAGGGGGGCTGAAGCTTTCTTT
-,TRBJ2-7,TRBV6-5,-,CASSYSAGNYEQYF,TGTGCCAGCAGTTACTCTGCAGGGAACTACGAGCAGTACTTC
-,TRBJ1-1,TRBV25-1,-,CASSYGGGVITEAFF,TGTGCCAGCAGTTACGGTGGAGGGGTCATCACTGAAGCTTTCTTT
-,TRBJ2-7,TRBV7-2,once,CASSLGPDSYEQYF,TGTGCCAGCAGCTTAGGCCCGGACAGCTACGAGCAGTACTTC
-,TRBJ1-2,TRBV12-5,-,CASGAPGRDTYGYTF,TGTGCTAGTGGTGCCCCGGGGAGGGATACCTATGGCTACACCTTC
TRBD2,TRBJ2-7,TRBV7-6,-,CASSSLAGGPYEQYF,TGTGCCAGCAGCTCACTAGCGGGAGGGCCCTACGAGCAGTACTTC
TRBD1,TRBJ1-1,TRBV19,-,CASSIERTGKAFF,TGTGCCAGTAGTATAGAGAGGACAGGGAAAGCTTTCTTT
-,TRBJ1-1,TRBV19,-,CASSMGGSGTEAFF,TGTGCCAGTAGTATGGGAGGGTCGGGCACTGAAGCTTTCTTT
TRBD1,TRBJ1-4,TRBV19,-,CASSSQGRAEKLFF,TGTGCCAGTAGTTCACAGGGGAGGGCTGAAAAACTGTTTTTT
TRBD1,TRBJ1-1,TRBV12-3/TRBV12-4,many,CASSYGTGGYEAFF,TGTGCCAGCAGCTATGGGACAGGGGGGTATGAAGCTTTCTTT
-,TRBJ2-5,TRBV10-3,-,CASIPDGTRQETQYF,TGTGCCAGCATCCCCGATGGGACACGTCAGGAGACCCAGTACTTC
-,TRBJ2-7,TRBV20-1,-,CSAREGTAVVEQYF,TGCAGTGCTAGGGAGGGGACTGCGGTCGTCGAGCAGTACTTC
-,TRBJ2-7,TRBV7-9,-,CASSPTPYEQYF,TGTGCCAGCAGTCCGACCCCCTACGAGCAGTACTTC
-,TRBJ2-7,TRBV20-1,-,CSVRSPTGDFHEQYF,TGCAGTGTTAGGTCCCCGACAGGCGACTTCCACGAGCAGTACTTC
-,TRBJ1-2,TRBV2,-,CASSEGGVQTFYGYTF,TGTGCCAGCAGTGAAGGCGGAGTACAGACGTTCTATGGCTACACCTTC
-,TRBJ1-1,TRBV19,-,CASRDSKNTEAFF,TGTGCCAGTAGGGACAGCAAGAACACTGAAGCTTTCTTT
-,TRBJ1-3,TRBV6-5,-,CASSYSGASGNTIYF,TGTGCCAGCAGTTACTCGGGGGCGAGTGGAAACACCATATATTTT
-,TRBJ2-7,TRBV29-1,-,CSVGEYGEQYF,TGCAGCGTTGGGGAATACGGTGAGCAGTACTTC
TRBD1,TRBJ1-2,TRBV10-2,-,CAIPPGQGRGGYAF,TGCGCCATCCCTCCGGGACAGGGCAGGGGTGGCTACGCCTTC
TRBD2,TRBJ2-7,TRBV29-1,-,CSVELAGRYEQYF,TGCAGCGTTGAGCTAGCGGGGCGGTACGAGCAGTACTTC
TRBD1,TRBJ2-5,TRBV7-9,many,CASRAHEGAETQYF,TGTGCCAGCAGAGCACACGAGGGGGCAGAGACCCAGTACTTC
-,TRBJ2-1,TRBV15,-,CATSRRNRDYNEQFF,TGTGCCACCAGCAGAAGGAACAGGGACTACAATGAGCAGTTCTTC
-,TRBJ2-7,TRBV6-1,many,CASSEGMGYEQYF,TGTGCCAGCAGTGAGGGGATGGGCTACGAGCAGTACTTC
TRBD1,TRBJ1-2,TRBV7-8,many,CASSSTGADYGYTF,TGTGCCAGCAGTTCAACAGGGGCCGACTATGGCTACACCTTC